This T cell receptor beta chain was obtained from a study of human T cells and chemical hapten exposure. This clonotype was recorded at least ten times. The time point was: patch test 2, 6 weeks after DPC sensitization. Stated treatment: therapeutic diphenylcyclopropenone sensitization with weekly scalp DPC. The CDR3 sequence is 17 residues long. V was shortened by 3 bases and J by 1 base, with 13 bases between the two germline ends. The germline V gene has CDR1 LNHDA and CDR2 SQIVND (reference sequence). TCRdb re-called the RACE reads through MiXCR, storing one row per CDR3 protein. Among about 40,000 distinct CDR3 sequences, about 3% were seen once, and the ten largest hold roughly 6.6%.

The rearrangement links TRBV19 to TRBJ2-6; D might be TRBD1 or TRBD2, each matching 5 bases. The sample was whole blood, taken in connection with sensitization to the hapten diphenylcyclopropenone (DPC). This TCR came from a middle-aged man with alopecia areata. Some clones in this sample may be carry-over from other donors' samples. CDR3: CASSIGTRDSGANVLTF. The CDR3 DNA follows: TGTGCCAGTAGTATCGGGACCAGGGATTCTGGGGCCAACGTCCTGACTTTC.